This T cell receptor (beta chain) appears in the sequencing data of a study of Ad26.COV2.S vaccination and SARS-CoV-2 variants. The data were produced by immunoSEQ multiplex PCR, yet TCRdb's version contains in-frame clones alone and is incomplete. The repertoire includes about 450,000 clones, approximately 92% of them detected once, and over 2% sits in the top ten. Treatment here: roughly 18 received Ad26.COV2.S at low or high dose, single or two shots; about 5 received placebo; per-sample allocation not given. Day 63 after the first vaccine or placebo injection was the time point for sampling. CDR1 is MDHEN, CDR2 SYDVKM, per germline. V lost 2 bases to trimming and J lost 4 bases, with 5 bases between them. The CDR3 totals 12 residues.

The input for sequencing was peripheral blood, taken in a trial of Ad26.COV2.S vaccine versus placebo. The sequence derives from a person aged 18 to 65 who received the Ad26.COV2.S COVID-19 vaccine or a placebo. The chain uses TRBV28 and TRBJ1-1, with D uncertain. The CDR3 nucleotides read TGTGCCAGCAGTTTAAGAGGCACTGAAGCTTTCTTT. Its protein is CASSLRGTEAFF. The variable domain in full, with the rest retrieved from reference TRBV28 and TRBJ1-1, is DVKVTQSSRYLVKRTGEKVFLECVQDMDHENMFWYRQDPGLGLRLIYFSYDVKMKEKGDIPEGYSVSREKKERFSLILESASTNQTSMYLCASSLRGTEAFFGQGTRLTVV.